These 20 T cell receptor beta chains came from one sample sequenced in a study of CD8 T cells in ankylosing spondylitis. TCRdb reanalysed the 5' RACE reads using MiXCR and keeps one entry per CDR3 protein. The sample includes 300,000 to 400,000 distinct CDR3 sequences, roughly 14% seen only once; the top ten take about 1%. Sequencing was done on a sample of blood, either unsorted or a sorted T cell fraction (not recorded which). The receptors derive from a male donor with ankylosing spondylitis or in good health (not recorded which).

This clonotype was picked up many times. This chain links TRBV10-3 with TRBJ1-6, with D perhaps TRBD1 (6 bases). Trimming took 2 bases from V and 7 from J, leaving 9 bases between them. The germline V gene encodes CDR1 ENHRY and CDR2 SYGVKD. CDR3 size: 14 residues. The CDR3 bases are TGTGCCATCAGTGAGGCAGGGGTAAATTCACCCCTCCACTTT. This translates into CAISEAGVNSPLHF.

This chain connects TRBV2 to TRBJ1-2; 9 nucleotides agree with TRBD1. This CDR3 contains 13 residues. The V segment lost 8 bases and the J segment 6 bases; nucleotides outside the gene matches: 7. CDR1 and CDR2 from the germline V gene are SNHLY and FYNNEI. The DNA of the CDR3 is TGTGCCAGCCGGGACAGGGTCTACGATGGCTACACCTTC. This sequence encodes CASRDRVYDGYTF.

The CDR3 bases are TGTGCCAGCAGCCAAGAACCTTCGCTCGAGCAGTACTTC. Its translation is CASSQEPSLEQYF. This chain connects TRBV3-1 to TRBJ2-7; D unclear. Germline assignment: CDR1 LGHDT and CDR2 YNNKEL (reference sequence). V lost 0 bases, J lost 6 bases, and 9 bases lay in between. The CDR3 is 13 amino acids.

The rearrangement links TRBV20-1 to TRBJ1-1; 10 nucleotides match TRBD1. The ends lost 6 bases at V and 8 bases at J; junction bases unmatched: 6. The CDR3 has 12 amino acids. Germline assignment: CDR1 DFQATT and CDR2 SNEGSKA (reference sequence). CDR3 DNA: TGCAGTGCCCTACCGGGACAGGGGGAAGCTTTCTTT. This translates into CSALPGQGEAFF.

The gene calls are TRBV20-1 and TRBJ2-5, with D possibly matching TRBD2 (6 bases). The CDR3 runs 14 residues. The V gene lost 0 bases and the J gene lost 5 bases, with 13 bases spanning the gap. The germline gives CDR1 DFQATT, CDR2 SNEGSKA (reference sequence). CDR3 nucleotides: TGCAGTGCTAGAGATGGGGCGGGGAGTGAGACCCAGTACTTC. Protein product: CSARDGAGSETQYF.

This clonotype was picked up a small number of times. The CDR3, as DNA: TGTGCCAGCAGTTACTCGACGGACAGGCTGGCTTACTTC. It codes for CASSYSTDRLAYF. The V and J genes are TRBV6-6 and TRBJ2-7; 7 bases are shared with TRBD1. The CDR3 totals 13 residues. In germline, CDR1 is MNHNY, CDR2 SVGAGI (reference sequence). The trim removed 0 bases at V and 13 bases at J, leaving 9 bases unmatched.

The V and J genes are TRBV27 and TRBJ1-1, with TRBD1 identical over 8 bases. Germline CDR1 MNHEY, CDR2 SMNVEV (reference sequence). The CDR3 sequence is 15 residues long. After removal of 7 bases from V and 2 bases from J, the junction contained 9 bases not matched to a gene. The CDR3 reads CASTTGTGTNTEAFF. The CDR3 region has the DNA TGTGCCAGCACTACCGGGACAGGCACCAACACTGAAGCTTTCTTT.

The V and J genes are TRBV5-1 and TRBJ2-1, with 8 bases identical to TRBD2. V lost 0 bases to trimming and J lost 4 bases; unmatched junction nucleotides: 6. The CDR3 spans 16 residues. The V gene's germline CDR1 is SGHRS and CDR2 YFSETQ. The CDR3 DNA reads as TGCGCCAGCAGCTTGGTCGGACTAGCAGAATACAATGAGCAGTTCTTC. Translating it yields CASSLVGLAEYNEQFF.

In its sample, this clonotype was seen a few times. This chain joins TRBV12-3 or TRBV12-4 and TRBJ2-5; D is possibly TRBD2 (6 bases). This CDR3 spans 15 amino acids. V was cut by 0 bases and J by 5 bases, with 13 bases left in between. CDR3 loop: CASSLALRERETQYF. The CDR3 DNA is TGTGCCAGCAGTTTAGCGTTACGGGAGCGCGAGACCCAGTACTTC.

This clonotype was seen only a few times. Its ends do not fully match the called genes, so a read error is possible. CDR3 sequence reads: CASSQKEGSGLAEGSHEQYF. The CDR3 DNA reads TGCGCCAGCAGCCAAAAGGAGGGGTCGGGACTAGCGGAGGGCTCCCACGAGCAGTACTTC. The chain links TRBV4-1 to TRBJ2-7; 11 positions agree with TRBD2. This CDR3 has 20 amino acids. CDR1 MGHRA and CDR2 YSYEKL come from the germline V gene.

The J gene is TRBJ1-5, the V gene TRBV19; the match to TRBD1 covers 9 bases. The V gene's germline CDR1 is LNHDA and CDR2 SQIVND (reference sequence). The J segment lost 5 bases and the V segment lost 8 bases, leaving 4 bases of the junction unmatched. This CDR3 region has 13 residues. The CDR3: CASSGTGYQPQHF. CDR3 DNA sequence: TGTGCCAGTTCCGGGACAGGGTATCAGCCCCAGCATTTT.

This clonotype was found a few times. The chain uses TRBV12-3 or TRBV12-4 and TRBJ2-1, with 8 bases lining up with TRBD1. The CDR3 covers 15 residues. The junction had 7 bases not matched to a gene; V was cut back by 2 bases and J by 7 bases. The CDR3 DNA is TGTGCCAGCAGTTTAAGGACAGGGAATATGAATGAGCAGTTCTTC. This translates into CASSLRTGNMNEQFF.

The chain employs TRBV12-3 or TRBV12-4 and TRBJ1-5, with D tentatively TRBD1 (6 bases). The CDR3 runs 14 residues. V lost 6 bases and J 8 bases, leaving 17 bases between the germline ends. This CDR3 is CASSSVGGTKPQHF. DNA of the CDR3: TGTGCCAGCAGCTCAGTAGGGGGTACGAAGCCCCAGCATTTT.

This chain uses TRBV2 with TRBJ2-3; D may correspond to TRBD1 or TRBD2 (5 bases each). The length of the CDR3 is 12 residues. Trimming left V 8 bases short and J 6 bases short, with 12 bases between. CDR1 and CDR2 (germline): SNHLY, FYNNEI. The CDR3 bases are TGTGCCAGCGGGACCCTAGGGGATACGCAGTATTTT. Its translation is CASGTLGDTQYF.

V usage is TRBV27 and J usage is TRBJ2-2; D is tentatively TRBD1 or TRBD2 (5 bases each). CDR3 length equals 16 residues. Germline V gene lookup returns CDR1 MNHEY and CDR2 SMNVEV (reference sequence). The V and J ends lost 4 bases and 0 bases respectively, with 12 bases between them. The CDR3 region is CASSYEGSTNTGELFF. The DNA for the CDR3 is TGTGCCAGCAGTTACGAGGGGTCTACGAACACCGGGGAGCTGTTTTTT.

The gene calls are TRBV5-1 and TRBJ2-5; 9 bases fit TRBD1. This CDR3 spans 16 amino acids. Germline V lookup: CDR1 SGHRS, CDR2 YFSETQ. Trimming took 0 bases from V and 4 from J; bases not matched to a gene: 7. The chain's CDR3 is CASSLAGQGSGETQYF. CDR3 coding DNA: TGCGCCAGCAGCTTGGCCGGACAGGGGTCAGGAGAGACCCAGTACTTC.

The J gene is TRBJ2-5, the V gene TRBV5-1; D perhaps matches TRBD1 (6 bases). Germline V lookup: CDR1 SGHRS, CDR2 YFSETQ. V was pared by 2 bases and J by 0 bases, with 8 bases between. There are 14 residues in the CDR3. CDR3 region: CASSFTGYQETQYF. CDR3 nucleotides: TGCGCCAGCAGCTTCACAGGGTACCAAGAGACCCAGTACTTC.

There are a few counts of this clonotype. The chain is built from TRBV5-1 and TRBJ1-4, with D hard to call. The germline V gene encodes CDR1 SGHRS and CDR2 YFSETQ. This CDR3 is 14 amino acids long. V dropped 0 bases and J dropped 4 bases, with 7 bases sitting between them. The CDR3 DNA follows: TGCGCCAGCAGCTTGGTTACCGATAATGAAAAACTGTTTTTT. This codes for CASSLVTDNEKLFF.

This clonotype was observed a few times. The CDR3 DNA is TGTGCCAGCAGCCCCGGGACAGGGGTTCAAGATACGCAGTATTTT. Encoded protein: CASSPGTGVQDTQYF. The chain recombines TRBV6-1 with TRBJ2-3; 10 nucleotides match TRBD1. The CDR3 is 15 amino acids. J was trimmed by 5 bases and V by 6 bases; bases with no gene match: 8. Germline V lookup: CDR1 MNHNS, CDR2 SASEGT.

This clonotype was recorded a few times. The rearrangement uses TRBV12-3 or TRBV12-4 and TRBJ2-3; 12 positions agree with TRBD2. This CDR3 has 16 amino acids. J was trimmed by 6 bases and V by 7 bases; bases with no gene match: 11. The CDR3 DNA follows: TGTGCCAGCATTCCCGGACTAGCGGGACGGGCGGATACGCAGTATTTT. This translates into CASIPGLAGRADTQYF.